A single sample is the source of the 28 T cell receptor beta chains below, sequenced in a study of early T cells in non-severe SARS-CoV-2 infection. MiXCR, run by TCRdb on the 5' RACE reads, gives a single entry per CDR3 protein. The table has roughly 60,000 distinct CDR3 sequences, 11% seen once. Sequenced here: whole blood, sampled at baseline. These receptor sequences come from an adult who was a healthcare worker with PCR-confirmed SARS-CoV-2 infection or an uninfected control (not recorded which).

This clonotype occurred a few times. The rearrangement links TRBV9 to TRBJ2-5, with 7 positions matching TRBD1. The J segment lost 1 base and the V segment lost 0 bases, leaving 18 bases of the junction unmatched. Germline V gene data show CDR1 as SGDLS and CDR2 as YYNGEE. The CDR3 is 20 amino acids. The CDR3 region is CASSVAGLGQQLVSQETQYF. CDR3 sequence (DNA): TGTGCCAGCAGCGTAGCAGGGTTGGGACAGCAACTCGTGTCCCAAGAGACCCAGTACTTC. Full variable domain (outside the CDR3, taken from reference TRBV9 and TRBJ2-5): DSGVTQTPKHLITATGQRVTLRCSPRSGDLSVYWYQQSLDQGLQFLIQYYNGEERAKGNILERFSAQQFPDLHSELNLSSLELGDSALYFCASSVAGLGQQLVSQETQYFGPGTRLLVL.

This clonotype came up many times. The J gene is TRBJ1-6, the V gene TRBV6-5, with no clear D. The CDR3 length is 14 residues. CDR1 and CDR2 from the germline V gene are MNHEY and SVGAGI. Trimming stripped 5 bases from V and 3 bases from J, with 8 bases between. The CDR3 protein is CASSHPDYNSPLHF. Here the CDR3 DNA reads TGTGCCAGCAGTCATCCCGACTATAATTCACCCCTCCACTTT.

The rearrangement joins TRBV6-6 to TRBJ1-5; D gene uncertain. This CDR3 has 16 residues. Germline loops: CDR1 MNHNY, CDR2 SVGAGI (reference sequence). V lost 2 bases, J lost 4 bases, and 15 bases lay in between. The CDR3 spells CASSYVLGKTNQPQHF. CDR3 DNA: TGTGCCAGCAGTTACGTTCTGGGGAAGACTAATCAGCCCCAGCATTTT.

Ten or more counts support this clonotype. The CDR3, as DNA: TGCAGTGCCGGACTAGCGGGGGCCCTCTCCTACAATGAGCAGTTCTTC. Protein: CSAGLAGALSYNEQFF. V gene TRBV20-1 combines with J gene TRBJ2-1; 13 bases match TRBD2. Germline V gives CDR1 DFQATT, CDR2 SNEGSKA (reference sequence). The CDR3 is 16 residues long. The V gene end was trimmed by 6 bases and the J gene end by 0 bases; junction bases not matched to a gene: 5.

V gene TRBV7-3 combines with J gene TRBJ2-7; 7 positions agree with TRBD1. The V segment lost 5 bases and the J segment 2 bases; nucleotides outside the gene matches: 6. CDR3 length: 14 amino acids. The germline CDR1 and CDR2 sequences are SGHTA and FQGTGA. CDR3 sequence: CASSPSGTAYEQYF. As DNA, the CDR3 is TGTGCCAGCAGCCCATCCGGGACAGCCTACGAGCAGTACTTC.

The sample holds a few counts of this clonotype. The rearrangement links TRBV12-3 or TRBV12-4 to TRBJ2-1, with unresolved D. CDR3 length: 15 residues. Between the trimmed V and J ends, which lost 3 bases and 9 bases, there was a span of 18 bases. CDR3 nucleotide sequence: TGTGCCAGCAGTTTTGGTGGTGGGCTAGTGAGTGAGCAGTTCTTC. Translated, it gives CASSFGGGLVSEQFF.

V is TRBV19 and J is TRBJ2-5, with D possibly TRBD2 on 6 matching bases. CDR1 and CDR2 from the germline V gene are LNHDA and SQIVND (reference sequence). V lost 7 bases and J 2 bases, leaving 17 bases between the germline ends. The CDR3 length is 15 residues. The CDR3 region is CASKPAGFGQETQYF. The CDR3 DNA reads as TGTGCCAGTAAGCCGGCGGGGTTCGGGCAAGAGACCCAGTACTTC.

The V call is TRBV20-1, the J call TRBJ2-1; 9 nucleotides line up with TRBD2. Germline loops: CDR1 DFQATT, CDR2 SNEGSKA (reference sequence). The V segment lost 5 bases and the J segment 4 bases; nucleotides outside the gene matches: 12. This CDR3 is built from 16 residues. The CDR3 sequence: CSAPPLGGGVYNEQFF. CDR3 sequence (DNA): TGCAGTGCTCCCCCGTTGGGCGGGGGGGTTTACAATGAGCAGTTCTTC.

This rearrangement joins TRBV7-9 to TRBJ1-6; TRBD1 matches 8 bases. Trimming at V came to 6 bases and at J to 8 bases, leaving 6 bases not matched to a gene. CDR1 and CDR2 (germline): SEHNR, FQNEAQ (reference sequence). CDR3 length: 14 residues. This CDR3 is CASSGGQVDSPLHF. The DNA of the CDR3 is TGTGCCAGCAGTGGGGGACAGGTGGATTCACCCCTCCACTTT.

Written as DNA, the CDR3 is TGTGCCATCAGTGCGGAGACAGGGAAAGCCAAAAACATTCAGTACTTC. Amino acids: CAISAETGKAKNIQYF. The rearrangement joins TRBV10-3 to TRBJ2-4, with 7 bases lining up with TRBD1. Germline CDR1 ENHRY, CDR2 SYGVKD. The J segment lost 0 bases and the V segment lost 4 bases, leaving 6 bases of the junction unmatched. The CDR3 totals 16 residues.

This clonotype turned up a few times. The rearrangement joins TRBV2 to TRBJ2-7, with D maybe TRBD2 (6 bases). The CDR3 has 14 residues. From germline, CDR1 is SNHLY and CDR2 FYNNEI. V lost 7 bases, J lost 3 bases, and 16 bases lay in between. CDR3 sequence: CASNLGDFDYEQYF. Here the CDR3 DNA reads TGTGCCAGCAATCTGGGGGACTTCGACTACGAGCAGTACTTC.

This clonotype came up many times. The CDR3 coding sequence is TGTGCCAGCAGCACTACAGGGTTGCCCAATGAAAAACTGTTTTTT. Protein sequence: CASSTTGLPNEKLFF. V gene TRBV7-6 combines with J gene TRBJ1-4, with D perhaps TRBD1 (6 bases). The ends were cut back, 5 bases at V and 5 bases at J, with 15 bases in the middle. This CDR3 spans 15 amino acids. Germline V CDR1 and CDR2: SGHVS, FNYEAQ.

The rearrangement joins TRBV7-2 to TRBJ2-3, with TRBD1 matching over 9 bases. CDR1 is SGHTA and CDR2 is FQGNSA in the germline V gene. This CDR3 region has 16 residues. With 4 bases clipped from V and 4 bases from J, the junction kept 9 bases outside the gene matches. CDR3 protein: CASSSRDRVGSDTQYF. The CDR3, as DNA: TGTGCCAGCAGCTCTCGGGACAGGGTGGGATCAGATACGCAGTATTTT.

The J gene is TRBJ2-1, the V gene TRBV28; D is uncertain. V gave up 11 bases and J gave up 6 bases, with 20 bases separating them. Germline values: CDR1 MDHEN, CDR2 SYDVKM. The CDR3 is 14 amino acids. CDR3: CALSDPRSGNEQFF. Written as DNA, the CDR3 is TGTGCCCTTTCGGACCCGAGAAGTGGCAATGAGCAGTTCTTC.

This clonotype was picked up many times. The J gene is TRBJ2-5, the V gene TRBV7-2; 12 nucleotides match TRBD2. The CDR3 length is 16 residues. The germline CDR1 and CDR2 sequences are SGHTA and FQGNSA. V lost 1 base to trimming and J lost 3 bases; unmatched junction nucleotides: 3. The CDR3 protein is CASSLVLAGGKETQYF. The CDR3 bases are TGTGCCAGCAGCTTAGTGCTAGCGGGGGGGAAAGAGACCCAGTACTTC.

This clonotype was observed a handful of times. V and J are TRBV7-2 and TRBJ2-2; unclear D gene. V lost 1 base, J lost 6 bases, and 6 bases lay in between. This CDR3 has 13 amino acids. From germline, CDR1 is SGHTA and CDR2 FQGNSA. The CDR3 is CASSLVLAGELFF. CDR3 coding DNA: TGTGCCAGCAGCTTAGTTCTAGCCGGGGAGCTGTTTTTT. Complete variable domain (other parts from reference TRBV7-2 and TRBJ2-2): GAGVSQSPSNKVTEKGKDVELRCDPISGHTALYWYRQSLGQGLEFLIYFQGNSAPDKSGLPSDRFSAERTGGSVSTLTIQRTQQEDSAVYLCASSLVLAGELFFGEGSRLTVL.

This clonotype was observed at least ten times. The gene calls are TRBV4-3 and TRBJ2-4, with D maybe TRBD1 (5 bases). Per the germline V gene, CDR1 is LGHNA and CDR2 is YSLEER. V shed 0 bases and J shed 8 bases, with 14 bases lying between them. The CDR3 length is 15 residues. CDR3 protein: CASSQEWLKGDIQYF. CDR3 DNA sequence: TGCGCCAGCAGCCAAGAATGGTTAAAAGGGGACATTCAGTACTTC.

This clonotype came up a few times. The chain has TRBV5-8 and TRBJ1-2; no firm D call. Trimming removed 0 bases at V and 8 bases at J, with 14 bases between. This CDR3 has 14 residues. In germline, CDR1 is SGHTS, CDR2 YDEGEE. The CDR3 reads CASSLDLGNAGYTF. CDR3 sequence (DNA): TGTGCCAGCAGCTTGGATCTTGGGAATGCAGGCTACACCTTC.

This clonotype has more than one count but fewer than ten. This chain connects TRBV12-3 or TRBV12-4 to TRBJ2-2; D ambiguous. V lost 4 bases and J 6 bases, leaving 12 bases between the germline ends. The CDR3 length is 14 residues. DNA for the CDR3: TGTGCCAGCAGTTCACGGACCCGGTCCGGGGAGCTGTTTTTT. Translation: CASSSRTRSGELFF.

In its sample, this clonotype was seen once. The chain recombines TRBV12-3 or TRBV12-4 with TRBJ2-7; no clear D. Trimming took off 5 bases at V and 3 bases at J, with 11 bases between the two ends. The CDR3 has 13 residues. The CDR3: CASSTDRNYEQYF. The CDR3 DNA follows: TGTGCCAGCAGTACGGACCGGAACTACGAGCAGTACTTC.

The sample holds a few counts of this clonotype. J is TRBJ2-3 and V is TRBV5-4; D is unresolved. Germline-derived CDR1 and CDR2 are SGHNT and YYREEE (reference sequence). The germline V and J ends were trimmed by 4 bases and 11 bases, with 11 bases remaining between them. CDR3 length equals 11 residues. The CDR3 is CASSPPLRQYF. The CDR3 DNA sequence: TGTGCCAGCAGCCCCCCACTCCGGCAGTATTTT.

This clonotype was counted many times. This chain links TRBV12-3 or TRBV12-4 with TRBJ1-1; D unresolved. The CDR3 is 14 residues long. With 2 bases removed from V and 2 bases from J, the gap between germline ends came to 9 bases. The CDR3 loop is CASSLMGGNTEAFF. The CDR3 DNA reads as TGTGCCAGCAGTTTAATGGGCGGAAACACTGAAGCTTTCTTT.

The CDR3 DNA sequence: TGTGCCAGCAGTTACTGGGCGACTGCCACAGATACGCAGTATTTT. Its translation is CASSYWATATDTQYF. The V call is TRBV6-6, the J call TRBJ2-3; D not certain. The V end was cut by 1 base, the J end by 2 bases, with 10 bases between. Per germline, CDR1 MNHNY and CDR2 SVGAGI (reference sequence). The CDR3 covers 15 residues.

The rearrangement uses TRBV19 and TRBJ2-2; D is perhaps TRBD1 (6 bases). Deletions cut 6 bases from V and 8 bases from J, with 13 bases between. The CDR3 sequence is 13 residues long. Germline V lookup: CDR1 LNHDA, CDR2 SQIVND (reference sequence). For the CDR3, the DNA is TGTGCCAGTAGGCAAGGACAGTCAGGGGAGCTGTTTTTT. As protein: CASRQGQSGELFF.

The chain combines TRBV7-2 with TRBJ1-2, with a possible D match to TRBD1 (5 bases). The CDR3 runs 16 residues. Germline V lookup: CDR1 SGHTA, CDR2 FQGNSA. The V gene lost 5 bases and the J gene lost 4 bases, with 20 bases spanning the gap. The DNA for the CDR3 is TGTGCCAGCAGCCCCGGTACGGGGCGGTCCAGCTATGGCTACACCTTC. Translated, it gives CASSPGTGRSSYGYTF.

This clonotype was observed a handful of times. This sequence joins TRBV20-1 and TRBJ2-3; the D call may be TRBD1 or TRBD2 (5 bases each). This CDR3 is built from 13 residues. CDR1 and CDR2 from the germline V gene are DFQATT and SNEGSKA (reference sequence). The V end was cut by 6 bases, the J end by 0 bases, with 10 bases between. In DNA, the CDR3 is TGCAGTGCAACCGGGACCAGCACAGATACGCAGTATTTT. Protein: CSATGTSTDTQYF.

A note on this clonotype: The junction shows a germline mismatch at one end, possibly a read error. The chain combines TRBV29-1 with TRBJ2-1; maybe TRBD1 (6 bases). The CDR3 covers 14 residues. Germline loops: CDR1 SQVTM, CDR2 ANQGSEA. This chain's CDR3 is CSVESWPTGLGPVF. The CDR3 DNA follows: TGCAGCGTTGAATCGTGGCCTACAGGGCTCGGCCCGGTCTTC.

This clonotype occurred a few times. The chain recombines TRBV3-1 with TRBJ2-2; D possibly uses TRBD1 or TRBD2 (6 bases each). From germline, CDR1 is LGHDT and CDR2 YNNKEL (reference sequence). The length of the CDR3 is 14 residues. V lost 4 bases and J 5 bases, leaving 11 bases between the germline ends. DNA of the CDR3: TGTGCCAGCAGCCGGGGGGCAGAAACCGGGGAGCTGTTTTTT. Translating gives CASSRGAETGELFF. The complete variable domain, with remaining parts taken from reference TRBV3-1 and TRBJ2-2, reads DTAVSQTPKYLVTQMGNDKSIKCEQNLGHDTMYWYKQDSKKFLKIMFSYNNKELIINETVPNRFSPKSPDKAHLNLHINSLELGDSAVYFCASSRGAETGELFFGEGSRLTVL.